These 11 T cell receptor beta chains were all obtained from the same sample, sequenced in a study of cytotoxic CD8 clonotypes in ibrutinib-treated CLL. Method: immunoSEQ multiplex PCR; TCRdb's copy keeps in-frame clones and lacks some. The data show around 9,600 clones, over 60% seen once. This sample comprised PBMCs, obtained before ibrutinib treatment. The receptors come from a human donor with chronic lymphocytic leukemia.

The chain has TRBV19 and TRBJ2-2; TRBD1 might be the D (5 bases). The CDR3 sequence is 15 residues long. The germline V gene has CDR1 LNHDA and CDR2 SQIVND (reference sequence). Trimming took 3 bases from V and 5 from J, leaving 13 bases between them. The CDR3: CASSIPFKGTGELFF. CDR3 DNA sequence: TGTGCCAGTAGTATCCCTTTCAAGGGGACCGGGGAGCTGTTTTTT.

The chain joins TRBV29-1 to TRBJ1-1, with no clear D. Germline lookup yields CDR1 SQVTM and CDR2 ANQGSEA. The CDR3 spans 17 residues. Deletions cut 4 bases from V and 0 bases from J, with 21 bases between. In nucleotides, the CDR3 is TGCAGCGTTGCACCTCTTAAATCTCAGTCGATGAACACTGAAGCTTTCTTT. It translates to CSVAPLKSQSMNTEAFF.

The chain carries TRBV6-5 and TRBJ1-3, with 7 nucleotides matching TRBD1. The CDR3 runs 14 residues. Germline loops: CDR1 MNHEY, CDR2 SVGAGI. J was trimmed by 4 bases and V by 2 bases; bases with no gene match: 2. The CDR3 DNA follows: TGTGCCAGCAGTTACGTGACAGGGGGAAACACCATATATTTT. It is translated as CASSYVTGGNTIYF.

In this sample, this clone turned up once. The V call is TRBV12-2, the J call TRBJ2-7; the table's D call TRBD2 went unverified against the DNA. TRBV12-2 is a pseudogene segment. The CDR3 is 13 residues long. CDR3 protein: CASRLGDRNEQYF. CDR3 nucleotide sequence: TGTGCAAGTCGCTTAGGAGATCGCAACGAGCAGTACTTC.

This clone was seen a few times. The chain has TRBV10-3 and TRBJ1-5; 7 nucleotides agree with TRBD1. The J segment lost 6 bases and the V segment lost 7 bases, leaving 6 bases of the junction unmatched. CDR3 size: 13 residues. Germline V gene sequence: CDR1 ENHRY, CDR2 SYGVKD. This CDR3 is CAIMGTVGQPQHF. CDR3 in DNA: TGTGCCATCATGGGGACAGTCGGTCAGCCCCAGCATTTT.

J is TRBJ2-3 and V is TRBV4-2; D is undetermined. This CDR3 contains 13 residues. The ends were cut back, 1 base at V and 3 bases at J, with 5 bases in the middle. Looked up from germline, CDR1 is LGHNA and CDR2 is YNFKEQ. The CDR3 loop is CASSQVGTDTQYF. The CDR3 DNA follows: TGTGCCAGCAGCCAAGTGGGAACAGATACGCAGTATTTT.

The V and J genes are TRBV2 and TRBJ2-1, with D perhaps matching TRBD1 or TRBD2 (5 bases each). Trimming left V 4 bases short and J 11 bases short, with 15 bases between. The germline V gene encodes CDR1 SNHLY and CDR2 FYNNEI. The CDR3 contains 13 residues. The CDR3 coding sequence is TGTGCCAGCAGTGGAGTAGTGGGACCCAAGCAGTTCTTC. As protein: CASSGVVGPKQFF.

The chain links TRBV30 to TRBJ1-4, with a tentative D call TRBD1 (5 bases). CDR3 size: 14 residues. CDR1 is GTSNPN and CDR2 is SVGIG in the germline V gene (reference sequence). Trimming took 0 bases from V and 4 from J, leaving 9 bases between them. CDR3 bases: TGTGCCTGGAGTGTAGTGGGACTTAATGAAAAACTGTTTTTT. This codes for CAWSVVGLNEKLFF.

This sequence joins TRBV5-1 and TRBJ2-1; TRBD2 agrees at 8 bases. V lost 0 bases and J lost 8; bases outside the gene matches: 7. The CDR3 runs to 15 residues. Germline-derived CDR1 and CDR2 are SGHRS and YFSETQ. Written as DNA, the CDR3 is TGCGCCAGCAGCTTGGTGTCTAGCGGGTACCATGAGCAGTTCTTC. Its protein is CASSLVSSGYHEQFF.

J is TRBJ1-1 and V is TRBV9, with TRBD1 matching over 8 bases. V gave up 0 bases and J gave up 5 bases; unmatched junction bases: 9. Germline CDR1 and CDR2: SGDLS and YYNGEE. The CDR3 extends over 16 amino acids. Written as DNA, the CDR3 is TGTGCCAGCAGCGTAGCCCCCGTCAGGGGGCAAACTGAAGCTTTCTTT. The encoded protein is CASSVAPVRGQTEAFF.

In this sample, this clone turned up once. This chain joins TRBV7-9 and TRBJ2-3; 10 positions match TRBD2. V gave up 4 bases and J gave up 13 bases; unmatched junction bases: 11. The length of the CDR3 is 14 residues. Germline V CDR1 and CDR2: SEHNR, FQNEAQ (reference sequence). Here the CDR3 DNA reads TGTGCCAGCAGCTCTAGAGTGGAAGGGACTAGCGAGTATTTT. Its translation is CASSSRVEGTSEYF.